This entry lists 13 T cell receptor beta chains sequenced from one sample in a study of blood T cell repertoires in COVID-19. Only in-frame clones appear in the TCRdb table, and some are missing; sequencing was by immunoSEQ multiplex PCR. The table lists under 250,000 clones, approximately 84% of them singletons. The sample taken for sequencing was peripheral blood. These receptors came from a man in his forties or fifties with active or convalescent COVID-19.

In this sample, this clone turned up once. The genes are TRBV9 and TRBJ1-6; D is undetermined. CDR1 SGDLS and CDR2 YYNGEE come from the germline V gene. Trimming stripped 4 bases from V and 0 bases from J, with 14 bases between. CDR3 length: 17 residues. This CDR3 reads CASSSRGFPSYNSPLHF. CDR3 DNA sequence: TGTGCCAGCAGCTCACGAGGGTTTCCCTCCTATAATTCACCCCTCCACTTT.

V gene TRBV5-1 combines with J gene TRBJ1-1; D uncertain. Trimming left V 4 bases short and J 1 base short, with 14 bases between. Germline loops: CDR1 SGHRS, CDR2 YFSETQ. CDR3 length: 15 amino acids. The CDR3 spells CASSGRTGKNTEAFF. DNA for the CDR3: TGCGCCAGCAGCGGCAGGACGGGAAAGAACACTGAAGCTTTCTTT. The full variable domain, rest sourced from reference TRBV5-1 and TRBJ1-1, is KAGVTQTPRYLIKTRGQQVTLSCSPISGHRSVSWYQQTPGQGLQFLFEYFSETQRNKGNFPGRFSGRQFSNSRSEMNVSTLELGDSALYLCASSGRTGKNTEAFFGQGTRLTVV.

The chain uses TRBV5-1 and TRBJ2-1; D is perhaps TRBD2 (6 bases). The CDR3 totals 16 residues. Germline CDR1 SGHRS, CDR2 YFSETQ. The germline V and J ends were trimmed by 4 bases and 6 bases, with 20 bases remaining between them. The CDR3 here is CASSDTSGGALNEQFF. The CDR3 region has the DNA TGCGCCAGCAGCGATACCAGTGGCGGGGCACTCAATGAGCAGTTCTTC.

The V call is TRBV28, the J call TRBJ2-1, with 11 bases identical to TRBD2. This CDR3 contains 16 residues. Per the germline V gene, CDR1 is MDHEN and CDR2 is SYDVKM. V was clipped by 3 bases and J by 4 bases; unmatched bases: 5. The CDR3: CASSLASGGSYNEQFF. In DNA form, the CDR3 reads TGTGCCAGCAGTTTGGCTAGCGGGGGGTCGTACAATGAGCAGTTCTTC.

The CDR3 coding sequence is TGTGCCAGTAGTAGTTCTAGCGGGGGGCCGTACAATGAGCAGTTCTTC. It translates to CASSSSSGGPYNEQFF. V and J are TRBV19 and TRBJ2-1; 11 bases are shared with TRBD2. V gave up 4 bases and J gave up 4 bases; unmatched junction bases: 6. Germline values: CDR1 LNHDA, CDR2 SQIVND (reference sequence). The CDR3 runs 16 residues.

There are a few counts of this clone. The chain links TRBV30 to TRBJ2-7, with D possibly being TRBD2 (6 bases). V was trimmed by 6 bases and J by 0 bases, leaving 18 bases between them. Germline values: CDR1 GTSNPN, CDR2 SVGIG (reference sequence). CDR3 size: 15 residues. The chain's CDR3 is CACPIRDGSSYEQYF. DNA of the CDR3: TGTGCCTGTCCTATCCGGGACGGGAGCTCCTACGAGCAGTACTTC.

V usage is TRBV9 and J usage is TRBJ2-2, with D unresolved. The ends were cut back, 0 bases at V and 5 bases at J, with 2 bases in the middle. Germline V lookup: CDR1 SGDLS, CDR2 YYNGEE. The CDR3 runs to 12 residues. The CDR3 DNA follows: TGTGCCAGCAGCGTAGTAACCGGGGAGCTGTTTTTT. Its translation is CASSVVTGELFF.

This chain joins TRBV7-9 and TRBJ2-1, with 8 nucleotides matching TRBD2. The trim removed 5 bases at V and 7 bases at J, leaving 7 bases unmatched. CDR3 size: 14 residues. Germline assignment: CDR1 SEHNR and CDR2 FQNEAQ (reference sequence). The CDR3 is CASSLGGGQNEQFF. The CDR3 DNA reads as TGTGCCAGCAGCCTCGGGGGGGGCCAGAATGAGCAGTTCTTC.

With respect to this clone: Other DNA sequences from this sample encode an identical CDR3 as well. The chain couples TRBV9 to TRBJ1-2; maybe TRBD1 (5 bases). From germline, CDR1 is SGDLS and CDR2 YYNGEE. The CDR3 runs 16 residues. The ends were cut back, 0 bases at V and 3 bases at J, with 15 bases in the middle. CDR3 bases: TGTGCCAGCAGCGTAGATATGCCAGGGTCAGACTATGGCTACACCTTC. Protein product: CASSVDMPGSDYGYTF.

The CDR3 nucleotides are TGTGCCAGCAGTCCCTCCCTCAGGGTTACTGAAGCTTTCTTT. It yields the protein CASSPSLRVTEAFF. The chain combines TRBV28 with TRBJ1-1; maybe TRBD1 (5 bases). V shed 5 bases and J shed 5 bases, with 15 bases lying between them. Germline CDR1 is MDHEN and CDR2 is SYDVKM. The length of the CDR3 is 14 residues.

The chain is built from TRBV5-8 and TRBJ2-5, with 14 bases matching TRBD2. Unmatched junction bases numbered 5, after V lost 3 bases and J lost 7 bases. Per the germline V gene, CDR1 is SGHTS and CDR2 is YDEGEE. This CDR3 contains 15 residues. The CDR3 loop is CASSSGLAGVLTQYF. The CDR3, as DNA: TGTGCCAGCAGCTCGGGACTAGCGGGGGTCTTGACCCAGTACTTC.

Comments on this clone: Given a much more abundant clone one base away, this may be a read error. The V and J genes are TRBV6-1 and TRBJ1-4, with 8 bases that match TRBD1. There are 17 residues in the CDR3. Germline V gene lookup returns CDR1 MNHNS and CDR2 SASEGT. J gave up 8 bases and V 0 bases, and 11 bases lay outside the gene matches. The CDR3 DNA sequence: TGTGCCAGCAGTGAAGCGGGTCGTCAGGGGGCGGGGGAAAAACTGTTTTTT. Amino acids: CASSEAGRQGAGEKLFF.

CDR3 sequence: CASSTGTGLNEKLFF. The CDR3 DNA reads as TGCGCCAGCAGCACGGGGACAGGCCTTAATGAAAAACTGTTTTTT. The genes are TRBV5-1 and TRBJ1-4; 8 bases align to TRBD1. CDR3 length equals 15 residues. The V and J ends lost 4 bases and 4 bases, in that order; junction bases with no gene match: 6. Germline V gene data show CDR1 as SGHRS and CDR2 as YFSETQ.